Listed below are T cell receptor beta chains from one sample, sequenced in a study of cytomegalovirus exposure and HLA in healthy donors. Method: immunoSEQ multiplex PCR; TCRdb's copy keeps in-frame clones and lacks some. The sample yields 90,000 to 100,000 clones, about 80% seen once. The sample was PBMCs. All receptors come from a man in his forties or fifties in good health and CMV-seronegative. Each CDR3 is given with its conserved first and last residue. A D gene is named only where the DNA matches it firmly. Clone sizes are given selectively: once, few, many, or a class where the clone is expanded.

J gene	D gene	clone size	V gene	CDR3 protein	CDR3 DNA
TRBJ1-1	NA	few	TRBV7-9	CASSLTTDTEAFF	TGTGCCAGCAGTCTTACGACAGACACTGAAGCTTTCTTT
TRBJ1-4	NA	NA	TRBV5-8	CASSLWGLGGNEKLFF	TGTGCCAGCAGCTTGTGGGGACTGGGGGGAAATGAAAAACTGTTTTTT
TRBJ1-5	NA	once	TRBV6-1	CASRTMGGSQPQHF	TGTGCCAGCAGGACGATGGGGGGGTCTCAGCCCCAGCATTTT
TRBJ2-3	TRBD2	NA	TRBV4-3	CASSQDKFGGTQYF	TGCGCCAGCAGCCAAGATAAGTTCGGGGGGACGCAGTATTTT
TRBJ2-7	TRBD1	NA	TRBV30	CACLGQGVHEQYF	TGTGCCTGCCTAGGACAGGGGGTCCACGAGCAGTACTTC
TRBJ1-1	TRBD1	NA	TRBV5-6	CASSLGPGGTTEAFF	TGTGCCAGCAGCTTGGGGCCAGGGGGCACTACTGAAGCTTTCTTT
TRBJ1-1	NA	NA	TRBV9	CASSLGGGTEAFF	TGTGCCAGCAGCCTGGGGGGGGGCACTGAAGCTTTCTTT
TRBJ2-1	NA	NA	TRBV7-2	CASSLGVGAGNEQFF	TGTGCCAGCAGCTTAGGGGTGGGGGCCGGCAATGAGCAGTTCTTC
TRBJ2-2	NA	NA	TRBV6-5	CASSYRDYTGELFF	TGTGCCAGCAGTTACAGGGACTACACCGGGGAGCTGTTTTTT
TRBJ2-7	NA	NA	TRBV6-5	CASGETPGHPYEQYF	TGTGCCAGCGGGGAGACGCCGGGACACCCCTACGAGCAGTACTTC
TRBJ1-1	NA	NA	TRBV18	CASSPGSNTEAFF	TGTGCCAGCTCGCCCGGGTCGAACACTGAAGCTTTCTTT
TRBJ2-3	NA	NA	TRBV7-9	CASSFTPPDTQYF	TGTGCCAGCAGCTTTACTCCCCCAGATACGCAGTATTTT
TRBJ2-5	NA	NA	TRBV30	CALGILRETQYF	TGTGCCCTAGGAATCTTAAGGGAGACCCAGTACTTC
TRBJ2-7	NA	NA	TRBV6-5	CASRRQASGYEQYF	TGTGCCAGCCGGAGACAGGCGAGTGGTTACGAGCAGTACTTC
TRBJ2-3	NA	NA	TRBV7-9	CASSLSVPGDTQYF	TGTGCCAGCAGCTTAAGTGTGCCCGGGGATACGCAGTATTTT
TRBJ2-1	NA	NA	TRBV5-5	CASSPARGNFNEQFF	TGTGCCAGCAGCCCAGCAAGGGGAAATTTCAATGAGCAGTTCTTC
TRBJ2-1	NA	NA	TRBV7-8	CASSPSTQGAFF	TGTGCCAGCAGCCCTTCGACACAAGGGGCGTTCTTC
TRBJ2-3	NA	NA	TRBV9	CASSPPRGAADTQYF	TGTGCCAGCAGCCCCCCCCGGGGGGCCGCAGATACGCAGTATTTT
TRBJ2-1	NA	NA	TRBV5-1	CASKTGSGSYNEQFF	TGCGCCAGTAAAACAGGGTCAGGCTCCTACAATGAGCAGTTCTTC
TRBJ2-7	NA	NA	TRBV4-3	CASSQDWASSYEQYF	TGCGCCAGCAGCCAAGATTGGGCCAGCTCCTACGAGCAGTACTTC
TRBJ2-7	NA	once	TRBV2	CASSEARLVREQYF	TGTGCCAGCAGTGAAGCGCGTCTAGTAAGGGAGCAGTACTTC
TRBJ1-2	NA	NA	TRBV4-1	CASSQTGFGYTF	TGCGCCAGCAGCCAAACAGGGTTTGGCTACACCTTC
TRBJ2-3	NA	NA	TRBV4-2	CASSQDQEFAPHTDTQYF	TGTGCCAGCAGCCAAGATCAAGAGTTCGCTCCCCACACAGATACGCAGTATTTT
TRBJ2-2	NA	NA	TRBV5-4	CASSPRNTGELFF	TGTGCCAGCAGCCCGAGGAACACCGGGGAGCTGTTTTTT
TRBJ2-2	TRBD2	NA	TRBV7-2	CASSSDRAGHTGELFF	TGTGCCAGCAGCTCGGACCGAGCGGGACACACCGGGGAGCTGTTTTTT
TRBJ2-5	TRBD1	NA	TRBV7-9	CATTDRAQETQYF	TGTGCCACCACCGACAGGGCCCAAGAGACCCAGTACTTC
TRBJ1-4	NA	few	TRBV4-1	CASSQGYGGEKLFF	TGCGCCAGCAGCCAAGGGTATGGCGGCGAAAAACTGTTTTTT
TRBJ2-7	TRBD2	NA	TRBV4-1	CASSLLVAGPYEQYF	TGCGCCAGCAGCCTCCTAGTAGCGGGACCCTACGAGCAGTACTTC
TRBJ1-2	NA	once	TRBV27	CASMGGYYGYTF	TGTGCCAGCATGGGGGGTTACTATGGCTACACCTTC
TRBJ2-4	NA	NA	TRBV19	CASSHNGVLRSAKNIQYF	TGTGCCAGTAGCCACAACGGGGTCCTGAGATCAGCCAAAAACATTCAGTACTTC
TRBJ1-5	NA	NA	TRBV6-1	CASSGSTQHF	TGTGCCAGCAGCGGGTCTACCCAGCATTTT
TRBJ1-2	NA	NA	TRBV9	CASSVGVSATDLYGYTF	TGTGCCAGCAGCGTAGGGGTCAGCGCAACCGACCTCTATGGCTACACCTTC